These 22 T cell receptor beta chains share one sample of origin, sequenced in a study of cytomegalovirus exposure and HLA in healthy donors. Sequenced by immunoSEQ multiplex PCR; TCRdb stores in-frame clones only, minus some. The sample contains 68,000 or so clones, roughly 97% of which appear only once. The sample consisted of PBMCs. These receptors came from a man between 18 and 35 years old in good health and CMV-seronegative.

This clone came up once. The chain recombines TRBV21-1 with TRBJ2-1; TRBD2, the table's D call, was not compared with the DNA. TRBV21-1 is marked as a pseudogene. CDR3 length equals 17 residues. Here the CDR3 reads CASSKDCREFSTGEQFF. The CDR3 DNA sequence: TGTGCCAGCAGCAAAGATTGTCGGGAGTTCTCCACGGGTGAGCAGTTCTTC.

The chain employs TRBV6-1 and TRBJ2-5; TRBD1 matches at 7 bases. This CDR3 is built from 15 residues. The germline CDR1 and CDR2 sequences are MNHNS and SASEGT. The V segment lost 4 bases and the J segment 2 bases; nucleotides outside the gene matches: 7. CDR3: CASSATGTVQETQYF. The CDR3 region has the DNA TGTGCCAGCAGTGCGACCGGGACAGTACAAGAGACCCAGTACTTC.

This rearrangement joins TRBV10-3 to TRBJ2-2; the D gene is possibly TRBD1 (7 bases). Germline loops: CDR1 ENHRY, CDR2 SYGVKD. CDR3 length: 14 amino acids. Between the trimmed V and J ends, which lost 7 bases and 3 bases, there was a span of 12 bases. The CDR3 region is CAITRDRDTGELFF. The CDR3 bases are TGTGCCATCACGCGGGACAGAGACACCGGGGAGCTGTTTTTT.

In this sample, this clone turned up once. As DNA, the CDR3 is TGTGCCAGCAGCCCAGGGACTAGTTGGAGTGCGGAGACCCAGTACTTC. Its protein product is CASSPGTSWSAETQYF. The chain carries TRBV5-6 and TRBJ2-5; 8 bases match TRBD2. This CDR3 is 16 amino acids long. Germline-derived CDR1 and CDR2 are SGHDT and YYEEEE. V trimming: 4 bases; J trimming: 5 bases; junction bases outside the gene matches: 13.

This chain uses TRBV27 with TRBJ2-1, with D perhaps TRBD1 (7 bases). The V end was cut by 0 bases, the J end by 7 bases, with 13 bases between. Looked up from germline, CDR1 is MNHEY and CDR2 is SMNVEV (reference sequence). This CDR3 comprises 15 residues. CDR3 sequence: CASSLSKSGGNEQFF. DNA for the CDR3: TGTGCCAGCAGTTTATCGAAGTCAGGGGGGAATGAGCAGTTCTTC.

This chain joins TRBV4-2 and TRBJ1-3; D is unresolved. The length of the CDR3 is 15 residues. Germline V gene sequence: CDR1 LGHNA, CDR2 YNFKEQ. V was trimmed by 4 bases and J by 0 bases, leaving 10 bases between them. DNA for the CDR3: TGTGCCAGCAGCCCGGCGGATAGCTCTGGAAACACCATATATTTT. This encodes CASSPADSSGNTIYF.

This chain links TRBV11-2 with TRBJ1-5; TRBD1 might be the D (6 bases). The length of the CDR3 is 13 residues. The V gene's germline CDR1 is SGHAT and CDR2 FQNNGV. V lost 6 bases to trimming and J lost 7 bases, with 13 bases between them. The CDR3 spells CASSLQGKQPQHF. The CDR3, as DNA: TGTGCCAGCAGTCTGCAGGGGAAACAGCCCCAGCATTTT.

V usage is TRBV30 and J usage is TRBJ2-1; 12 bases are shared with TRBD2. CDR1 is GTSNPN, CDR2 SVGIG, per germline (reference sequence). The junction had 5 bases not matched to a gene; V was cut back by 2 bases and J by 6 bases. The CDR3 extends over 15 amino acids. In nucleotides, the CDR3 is TGTGCCTGGAGTACGGCTAGCGGGAGGGCCAATGAGCAGTTCTTC. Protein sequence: CAWSTASGRANEQFF.

CDR3 loop: CASSLESGMVETQYF. DNA of the CDR3: TGTGCCAGCAGTTTAGAGAGCGGGATGGTGGAGACCCAGTACTTC. The gene calls are TRBV27 and TRBJ2-5; 7 bases are a match to TRBD2. CDR1 and CDR2 (germline): MNHEY, SMNVEV (reference sequence). The V and J ends lost 2 bases and 5 bases, in that order; junction bases with no gene match: 8. The CDR3 runs to 15 residues.

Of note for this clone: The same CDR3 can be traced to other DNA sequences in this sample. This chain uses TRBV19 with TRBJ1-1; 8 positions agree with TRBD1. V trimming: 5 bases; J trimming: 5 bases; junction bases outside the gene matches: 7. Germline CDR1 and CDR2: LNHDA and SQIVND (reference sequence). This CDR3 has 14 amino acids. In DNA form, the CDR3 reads TGTGCCAGTAGTCCAGGACAGGGAAGAACTGAAGCTTTCTTT. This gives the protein CASSPGQGRTEAFF.

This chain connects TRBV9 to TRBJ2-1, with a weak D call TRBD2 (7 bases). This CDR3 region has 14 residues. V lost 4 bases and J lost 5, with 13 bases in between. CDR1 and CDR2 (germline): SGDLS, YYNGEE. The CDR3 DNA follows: TGTGCCAGCAGCCCCGGGGGGCCACACAATGAGCAGTTCTTC. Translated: CASSPGGPHNEQFF.

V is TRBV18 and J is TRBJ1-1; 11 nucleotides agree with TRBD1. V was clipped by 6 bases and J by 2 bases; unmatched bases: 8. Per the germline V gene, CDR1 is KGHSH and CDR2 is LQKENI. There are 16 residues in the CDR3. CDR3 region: CASSIGTGGVNTEAFF. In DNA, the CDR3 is TGTGCCAGCTCCATAGGGACAGGGGGTGTAAACACTGAAGCTTTCTTT.

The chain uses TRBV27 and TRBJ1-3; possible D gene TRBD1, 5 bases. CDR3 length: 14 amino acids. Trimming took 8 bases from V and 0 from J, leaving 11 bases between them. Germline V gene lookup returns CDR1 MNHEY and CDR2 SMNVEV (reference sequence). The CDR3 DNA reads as TGTGCCAGCCGGGGGACCGTCTCTGGAAACACCATATATTTT. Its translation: CASRGTVSGNTIYF.

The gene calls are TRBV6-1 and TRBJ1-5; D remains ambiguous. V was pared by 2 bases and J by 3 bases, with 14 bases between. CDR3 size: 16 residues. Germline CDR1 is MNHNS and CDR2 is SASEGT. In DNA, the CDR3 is TGTGCCAGCAGTGAAAGTCGGGGATTGAACAATCAGCCCCAGCATTTT. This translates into CASSESRGLNNQPQHF.

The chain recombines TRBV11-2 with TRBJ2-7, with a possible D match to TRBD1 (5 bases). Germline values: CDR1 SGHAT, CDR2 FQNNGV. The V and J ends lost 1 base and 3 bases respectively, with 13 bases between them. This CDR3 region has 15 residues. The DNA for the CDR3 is TGTGCCAGCAGCTTAGTGACAGTTAACTACTACGAGCAGTACTTC. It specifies CASSLVTVNYYEQYF.

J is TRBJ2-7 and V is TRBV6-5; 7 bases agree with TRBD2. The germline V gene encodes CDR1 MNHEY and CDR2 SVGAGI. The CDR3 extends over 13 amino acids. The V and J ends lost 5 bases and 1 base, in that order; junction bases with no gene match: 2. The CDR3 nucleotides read TGTGCCAGCAGTCGACTAGCATCCTACGAGCAGTACTTC. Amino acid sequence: CASSRLASYEQYF.

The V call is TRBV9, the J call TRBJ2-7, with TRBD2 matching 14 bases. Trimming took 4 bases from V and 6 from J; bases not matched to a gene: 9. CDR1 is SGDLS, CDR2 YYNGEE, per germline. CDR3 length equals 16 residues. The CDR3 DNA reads TGTGCCAGCAGCACCCGGACTAGCGGGAGGCTTCGCGAGCAGTACTTC. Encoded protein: CASSTRTSGRLREQYF.

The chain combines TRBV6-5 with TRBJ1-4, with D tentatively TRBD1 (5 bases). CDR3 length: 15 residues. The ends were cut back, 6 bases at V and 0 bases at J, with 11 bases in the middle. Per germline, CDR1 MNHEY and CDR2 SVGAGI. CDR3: CASRRQGATNEKLFF. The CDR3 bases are TGTGCCAGCAGGAGGCAGGGTGCAACTAATGAAAAACTGTTTTTT.

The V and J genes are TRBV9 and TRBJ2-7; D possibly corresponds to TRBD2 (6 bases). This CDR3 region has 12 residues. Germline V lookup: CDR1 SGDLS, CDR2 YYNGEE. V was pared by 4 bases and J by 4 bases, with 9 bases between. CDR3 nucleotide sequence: TGTGCCAGCAGCACCGGGGGATACGAGCAGTACTTC. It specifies CASSTGGYEQYF.

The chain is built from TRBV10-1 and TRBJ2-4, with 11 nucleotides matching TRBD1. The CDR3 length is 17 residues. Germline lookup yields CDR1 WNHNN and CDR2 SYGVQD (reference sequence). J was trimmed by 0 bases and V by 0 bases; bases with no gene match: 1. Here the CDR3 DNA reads TGCGCCAGCAGTGAGTCCGGGACAGGGGGAGCCAAAAACATTCAGTACTTC. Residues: CASSESGTGGAKNIQYF.

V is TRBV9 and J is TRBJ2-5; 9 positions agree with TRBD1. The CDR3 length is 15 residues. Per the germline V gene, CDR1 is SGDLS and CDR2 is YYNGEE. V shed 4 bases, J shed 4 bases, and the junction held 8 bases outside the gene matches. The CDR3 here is CASSFRGQGGETQYF. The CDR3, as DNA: TGTGCCAGCAGCTTTAGGGGACAGGGTGGAGAGACCCAGTACTTC.

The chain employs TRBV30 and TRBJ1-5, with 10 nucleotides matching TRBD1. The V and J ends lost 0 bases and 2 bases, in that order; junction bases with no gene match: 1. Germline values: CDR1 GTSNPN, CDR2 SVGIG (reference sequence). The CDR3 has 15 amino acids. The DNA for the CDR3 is TGTGCCTGGAGTGTAGGGACAGGGGGCAATCAGCCCCAGCATTTT. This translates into CAWSVGTGGNQPQHF.